The present T cell receptor (beta chain) was sequenced within a study of immune evolution from preneoplasia to lung adenocarcinoma (dated by TCRdb to 2020 to 2023). Broadly, across the study: No AAH lesions showed HLA loss of heterozygosity, compared with 7% of AIS, 15% of MIA and approximately 34% of ADC lesions. Resected precursor lesions (AAH, AIS, MIA) and invasive adenocarcinomas were compared with paired morphologically normal lung tissue. POLYSOLVER was used to infer Class I HLA alleles from exome data, and LOHHLA was used to detect allele-specific HLA loss. In total, the cohort included some 55 patients with pulmonary nodules, all of whom underwent surgical resection. According to the study, more than 100 samples were used for TCR sequencing. The study profiled immune contexture across lung adenocarcinoma precursors and invasive adenocarcinoma using immune gene expression, TCR sequencing and multiplex immunofluorescence. The TCR sequencing data were obtained from 45 to 60 patients. Sample size was determined by specimen availability and not by a prior power calculation. The immune data were combined with whole exome sequencing and methylation data from the same cohort of nodules.

TCR beta CDR3 regions were sequenced from DNA using the immunoSEQ hsTCRbeta Kit. The authors' pipeline ran thus. TCR sequencing data were analysed with the ImmunoSEQ Analyzer. T cell clonality was defined as 1 minus Pielou's evenness, as computed on productive rearrangements. T cell diversity was measured with the inverse Simpson index on productive templates. T cell density was TCR beta template counts normalized to usable DNA, estimated by amplifying and sequencing housekeeping genes. Two-sided Kruskal-Wallis tests were used to compare TCR metrics between histologic stages. TCRdb took this table from immuneACCESS and kept in-frame rearrangements with V and J called. Such tables lack part of the clones; where checked against another copy, unresolved V genes explain under half of the gap, and the rest is unexplained. V, J and clone size reflect that table, while D and trimming were determined from the DNA. The sample has about 4,900 clones on record, 70% to 80% of them singletons. Of the sample, around 7.3% falls within the top ten clones.

Results and caveats for the whole study, not just this receptor: Clonality was highest in normal lung, while later-stage lesions appeared to have lower clonality but higher T cell density and diversity. The highest T cell clonality was observed in KRAS-mutant nodules compared with EGFR-mutant or double wild-type lesions. Normal lung had the highest top T cell clone frequencies, and these frequencies appeared to fall progressively from AAH through AIS, MIA and invasive adenocarcinoma. All patients were from Japan and China, so applicability to Western populations was uncertain. The findings were based on association rather than direct causation, and larger cohorts with long-term follow-up and longitudinal biopsies were deemed needed.

Trimming takes 5 bases off V and 3 bases off J; junction bases not matched to a gene: 8. CDR1 is given as GTSNPN and CDR2 as SVGIG, both from the germline V gene (reference sequence). There are 15 amino acids in the CDR3, from cysteine to phenylalanine inclusive. Only the CDR3 part of the read is kept: 45 bases, read in frame from the first base. The patients had resection in Japan or China between the mid-2010s and the late 2010s. The histologic diagnosis of each case was independently confirmed on H&E slides by two lung cancer pathologists. For nucleic acid extraction, premalignant or tumor cells were enriched by macro-dissection following pathologic assessment. DNA was isolated from FFPE tissue using the AllPrep DNA/RNA FFPE Kit. As for this clone: The antigen it recognizes is unknown. No much larger clone is present one base from it, and per-base qualities are unavailable.

The sequence derives from a person aged 55-80 years with lung adenocarcinoma. The chain links TRBV30 with TRBJ1-3, with 9 bases matching TRBD1. The source material was FFPE minimally invasive lung adenocarcinoma tissue. The sample's cell subset or site label is to be understood as: micro-invasive lung adenocarcinoma (MIA). The sequence in DNA is TGTGCCTGGGGCAGACAGGGGGGAAATGGAAACACCATATATTTT. It encodes CAWGRQGGNGNTIYF.